This entry lists 26 T cell receptor beta chains sequenced from one sample in a study of blood T cell repertoires in COVID-19. The table came from immunoSEQ multiplex PCR; TCRdb's copy has only in-frame clones and leaves some out. Here the sample spans approximately 230,000 clones, 70% to 90% being singletons. The sequencing input was peripheral blood. These receptors originate from a woman aged 40 to 49 who had recovered from COVID-19.

The chain couples TRBV14 to TRBJ1-2; D gene ambiguous. The germline gives CDR1 SGHDN, CDR2 FVKESK. V was trimmed by 2 bases and J by 14 bases, leaving 12 bases between them. The CDR3 extends over 11 amino acids. The CDR3 sequence: CASSQFGKVTF. CDR3 coding DNA: TGTGCCAGCAGCCAATTCGGGAAGGTGACCTTC.

This sequence joins TRBV19 and TRBJ2-1; unclear D gene. V lost 4 bases and J 9 bases, leaving 10 bases between the germline ends. In germline, CDR1 is LNHDA, CDR2 SQIVND (reference sequence). CDR3 length: 12 residues. The CDR3 region is CASSRVGFEQFF. The CDR3 nucleotides read TGTGCCAGTAGTAGGGTGGGCTTTGAGCAGTTCTTC.

The chain has TRBV5-4 and TRBJ1-2, with D perhaps TRBD1 (6 bases). The CDR3 spans 13 residues. Germline CDR1 is SGHNT and CDR2 is YYREEE (reference sequence). With 5 bases removed from V and 3 bases from J, the gap between germline ends came to 11 bases. The CDR3 here is CASRPQGYYGYTF. CDR3 coding DNA: TGTGCCAGCAGGCCCCAGGGGTACTATGGCTACACCTTC.

The DNA for the CDR3 is TGTGCCAGCAGCATAGGCCAAGACAGGAATGAGCAGTTCTTC. Translation: CASSIGQDRNEQFF. This chain links TRBV5-8 with TRBJ2-1, with D perhaps matching TRBD1 (6 bases). The CDR3 sequence is 14 residues long. Trimming took off 4 bases at V and 7 bases at J, with 15 bases between the two ends. Looked up from germline, CDR1 is SGHTS and CDR2 is YDEGEE.

This rearrangement joins TRBV28 to TRBJ1-6; 12 nucleotides match TRBD1. Germline assignment: CDR1 MDHEN and CDR2 SYDVKM. J was trimmed by 7 bases and V by 5 bases; bases with no gene match: 15. This CDR3 contains 19 residues. The CDR3 here is CASSGRDRGLYPPNSPLHF. CDR3 nucleotide sequence: TGTGCCAGCAGTGGACGGGACAGGGGGCTTTATCCCCCCAATTCACCCCTCCACTTT.

The chain links TRBV7-8 to TRBJ2-3, with 8 positions matching TRBD1. Germline assignment: CDR1 SGHVS and CDR2 FQNEAQ. Germline trimming cut 5 bases from V and 5 bases from J; bases unmatched to any gene: 6. The CDR3 length is 14 residues. The CDR3 here is CASSPTTGGDTQYF. CDR3 bases: TGTGCCAGCAGCCCCACAACAGGGGGAGATACGCAGTATTTT.

J is TRBJ1-4 and V is TRBV29-1; D possibly corresponds to TRBD1 (6 bases). The CDR3 loop spans 12 amino acids. Trimming took off 0 bases at V and 11 bases at J, with 10 bases between the two ends. CDR1 and CDR2 from the germline V gene are SQVTM and ANQGSEA. The CDR3 nucleotides are TGCAGCGTTGAAGATCAGGGGCTCAAACTGTTTTTT. Protein product: CSVEDQGLKLFF.

The CDR3 reads CAISELPGLKSYEQYF. Here the CDR3 DNA reads TGTGCCATCAGCGAATTACCGGGACTAAAGTCCTACGAGCAGTACTTC. The chain uses TRBV10-3 and TRBJ2-7; 7 positions agree with TRBD2. The CDR3 loop spans 16 amino acids. Germline V gives CDR1 ENHRY, CDR2 SYGVKD. Germline trimming cut 6 bases from V and 1 base from J; bases unmatched to any gene: 12.

This clone was observed a few times. The rearrangement uses TRBV27 and TRBJ2-7, with D possibly being TRBD1 (6 bases). V was shortened by 4 bases and J by 3 bases, with 10 bases between the two germline ends. Looked up from germline, CDR1 is MNHEY and CDR2 is SMNVEV (reference sequence). This CDR3 comprises 13 residues. The CDR3 nucleotides read TGTGCCAGCAGTTGGGGCAGGGGCTACGAGCAGTACTTC. As protein: CASSWGRGYEQYF.

The V call is TRBV7-2, the J call TRBJ1-2, with a tentative D call TRBD1 (5 bases). Germline CDR1 reads SGHTA; CDR2 reads FQGNSA. V was trimmed by 4 bases and J by 0 bases, leaving 12 bases between them. The length of the CDR3 is 15 residues. In DNA, the CDR3 is TGTGCCAGCAGCTCCTCAGGGTTGCCTAACTATGGCTACACCTTC. Translated, it gives CASSSSGLPNYGYTF.

This rearrangement joins TRBV19 to TRBJ1-1; D is ambiguous. This CDR3 contains 11 residues. Germline V gives CDR1 LNHDA, CDR2 SQIVND (reference sequence). V dropped 5 bases and J dropped 14 bases, with 15 bases sitting between them. The DNA for the CDR3 is TGTGCCAGTAGTGCGAACTACGGCAGCTTCTTT. It translates to CASSANYGSFF. Full variable domain (missing parts from reference TRBV19 and TRBJ1-1): DGGITQSPKYLFRKEGQNVTLSCEQNLNHDAMYWYRQDPGQGLRLIYYSQIVNDFQKGDIAEGYSVSREKKESFPLTVTSAQKNPTAFYLCASSANYGSFFGQGTRLTVV.

The V gene is TRBV18, the J gene TRBJ1-6; tentative D call: TRBD1 (5 bases). Germline V gene sequence: CDR1 KGHSH, CDR2 LQKENI. There are 17 residues in the CDR3. V was clipped by 3 bases and J by 7 bases, with 19 bases between them. The CDR3 bases are TGTGCCAGCTCACCGGGGGGACTACCTACGGCAAATTCACCCCTCCACTTT. This encodes CASSPGGLPTANSPLHF.

The rearrangement uses TRBV9 and TRBJ2-3; D is ambiguous. The CDR3 extends over 14 amino acids. The V end lost 3 bases, the J end lost 5 bases, and 13 bases lay between the germline ends. The germline V gene has CDR1 SGDLS and CDR2 YYNGEE. CDR3 nucleotide sequence: TGTGCCAGCAGCGCCTACGCGGTAGAAGATACGCAGTATTTT. The encoded protein is CASSAYAVEDTQYF.

The chain uses TRBV6-5 and TRBJ2-7; D not certain. The V gene's germline CDR1 is MNHEY and CDR2 SVGAGI. The CDR3 runs to 11 residues. With 8 bases removed from V and 4 bases from J, the gap between germline ends came to 9 bases. Here the CDR3 reads CASVTYYEQYF. In DNA, the CDR3 is TGTGCCAGCGTAACCTATTACGAGCAGTACTTC.

The genes are TRBV11-3 and TRBJ2-1, with 12 bases that match TRBD2. Germline values: CDR1 SGHNT, CDR2 YENEEA. CDR3 length: 20 residues. The V segment lost 0 bases and the J segment 6 bases; nucleotides outside the gene matches: 15. The CDR3 region is CASSLESWLAGGFVGNEQFF. DNA of the CDR3: TGTGCCAGCAGCTTAGAATCCTGGCTAGCGGGAGGGTTCGTGGGCAATGAGCAGTTCTTC.

The chain combines TRBV13 with TRBJ2-3; D is perhaps TRBD1 (6 bases). The V end lost 2 bases, the J end lost 0 bases, and 9 bases lay between the germline ends. Germline values: CDR1 PRHDT, CDR2 FYEKMQ (reference sequence). This CDR3 has 15 residues. In DNA form, the CDR3 reads TGTGCCAGCAGCTTAAGGGGGACCAGCACAGATACGCAGTATTTT. This sequence encodes CASSLRGTSTDTQYF.

This chain uses TRBV5-1 with TRBJ2-5; TRBD2 matches at 11 bases. Germline V CDR1 and CDR2: SGHRS, YFSETQ. CDR3 size: 14 residues. Trimming cost V 6 bases and J 1 base; bases outside gene matches: 2. In nucleotides, the CDR3 is TGCGCCAGCAAAGGGACTAGCGGCCAAGAGACCCAGTACTTC. Protein: CASKGTSGQETQYF.

The V gene is TRBV9, the J gene TRBJ1-5, with 7 bases that match TRBD1. This CDR3 spans 16 amino acids. Trimming cost V 3 bases and J 4 bases; bases outside gene matches: 10. CDR1 SGDLS and CDR2 YYNGEE come from the germline V gene. CDR3 sequence (DNA): TGTGCCAGCAGCGCGGGGCCGGGACAGAGTAATCAGCCCCAGCATTTT. It translates to CASSAGPGQSNQPQHF.

This rearrangement joins TRBV27 to TRBJ1-5; 8 bases map to TRBD1. V lost 3 bases, J lost 5 bases, and 9 bases stayed unmatched. Germline V lookup: CDR1 MNHEY, CDR2 SMNVEV (reference sequence). The CDR3 has 16 amino acids. The CDR3 DNA follows: TGTGCCAGCAGTTTGCGACAGGGGATATTGGATCAGCCCCAGCATTTT. Its translation is CASSLRQGILDQPQHF.

The chain joins TRBV11-2 to TRBJ2-3, with D uncertain. CDR3 length: 16 amino acids. The V end lost 5 bases, the J end lost 2 bases, and 17 bases lay between the germline ends. The V gene's germline CDR1 is SGHAT and CDR2 FQNNGV. The chain's CDR3 is CASSLNPLRNTDTQYF. The CDR3 DNA reads TGTGCCAGCAGCCTCAATCCGTTGAGGAACACAGATACGCAGTATTTT.

The chain recombines TRBV2 with TRBJ2-1; TRBD2 agrees at 7 bases. The CDR3 is made up of 15 amino acids. Germline trimming cut 7 bases from V and 2 bases from J; bases unmatched to any gene: 8. CDR1 and CDR2 (germline): SNHLY, FYNNEI. CDR3 sequence (DNA): TGTGCCAGCATCGGGGGGTTCTCAACCTACAATGAGCAGTTCTTC. It yields the protein CASIGGFSTYNEQFF.

This clone has a handful of counts. J is TRBJ2-5 and V is TRBV6-5; possible D gene TRBD1, 6 bases. V was clipped by 6 bases and J by 1 base, with 15 bases between them. Per germline, CDR1 MNHEY and CDR2 SVGAGI. This CDR3 is built from 15 residues. The CDR3 here is CASRAGQNFQETQYF. CDR3 nucleotides: TGTGCCAGCAGGGCCGGACAGAACTTCCAAGAGACCCAGTACTTC.

This sequence joins TRBV5-1 and TRBJ2-3; D remains unclear. Germline-derived CDR1 and CDR2 are SGHRS and YFSETQ. Trimming removed 0 bases from V and 4 bases from J, with 9 bases in between. CDR3 size: 14 residues. The CDR3 DNA follows: TGCGCCAGCAGCTTGGGGGCCCGGTCAGATACGCAGTATTTT. Encoded protein: CASSLGARSDTQYF.

The rearrangement uses TRBV7-2 and TRBJ2-5; D is unclear. Trimming took 5 bases from V and 4 from J, leaving 17 bases between them. Looked up from germline, CDR1 is SGHTA and CDR2 is FQGNSA. The CDR3 loop spans 15 amino acids. The chain's CDR3 is CASSTPTAVSETQYF. For the CDR3, the DNA is TGTGCCAGCAGCACCCCTACGGCGGTTTCAGAGACCCAGTACTTC.

V and J are TRBV6-2 or TRBV6-3 and TRBJ1-6; TRBD1 aligns across 7 bases. The CDR3 length is 15 residues. Germline CDR1 MNHEY, CDR2 SVGEGT. The junction had 5 bases not matched to a gene; V was cut back by 5 bases and J by 4 bases. This chain's CDR3 is CASSHAGGYNSPLHF. In nucleotides, the CDR3 is TGTGCCAGCAGTCATGCAGGGGGATATAATTCACCCCTCCACTTT.

This clone came up a few times. The V call is TRBV6-6, the J call TRBJ1-3; TRBD1 agrees at 7 bases. The junction had 8 bases not matched to a gene; V was cut back by 2 bases and J by 4 bases. Germline V lookup: CDR1 MNHNY, CDR2 SVGAGI (reference sequence). The CDR3 consists of 16 residues. The CDR3 region is CASSYGFTGDGNTIYF. In nucleotides, the CDR3 is TGTGCCAGCAGTTACGGATTTACAGGGGACGGAAACACCATATATTTT.